This T cell receptor (beta chain) was obtained from a study of shared clonotypes between healthy human individuals. Broader study findings: Larger estimated richness was generally recorded for naive subsets relative to memory subsets.

This CDR3 is 15 amino acids long. Germline V lookup: CDR1 MNHNS, CDR2 SASEGT. V was clipped by 8 bases and J by 1 base, with 17 bases between them. Worth noting for this clone: Its antigen is unidentified.

The material for each subset, its genomic DNA, was split evenly across several immunoSEQ plates. Sequencing was performed with immunoSEQ multiplex PCR; in TCRdb, only in-frame clones are kept and a portion is missing. The data hold around 690,000 clones, with roughly 87% observed a single time. V usage is TRBV6-1 and J usage is TRBJ1-1; TRBD1 might be the D (5 bases). Source material: memory CD8+ T cells from PBMCs. Subset: CD45RO+ cells pooled with CCR7-negative TemRA cells. The clonotype originates from a man between 18 and 29 years old in good health. Some clones in this sample may be carry-over from other donors' samples. The CDR3 DNA follows: TGTGCCAGCGTAGAGGGGCGAAGGAGGAACACTGAAGCTTTCTTT. Its translation: CASVEGRRRNTEAFF.